These 13 T cell receptor beta chains were sequenced from one sample in a study of control samples from healthy donors and cancer patients. Measured with immunoSEQ multiplex PCR; TCRdb has only the in-frame clones, and not every one. The sample records around 100,000 clones, 90% being singletons. The source material was blood. The receptor source for this set is a woman under 30 in good health.

CDR3 sequence (DNA): TGTGCCAGCACGGGGGCAGGGTTAGAGGATGAATATGGCTACACCTTC. Amino acids: CASTGAGLEDEYGYTF. J is TRBJ1-2 and V is TRBV9; perhaps TRBD1 as D (6 bases). Per germline, CDR1 SGDLS and CDR2 YYNGEE. The CDR3 consists of 16 residues. The V and J ends lost 6 bases and 5 bases respectively, with 23 bases between them. The complete variable domain, with remaining parts taken from reference TRBV9 and TRBJ1-2, reads DSGVTQTPKHLITATGQRVTLRCSPRSGDLSVYWYQQSLDQGLQFLIQYYNGEERAKGNILERFSAQQFPDLHSELNLSSLELGDSALYFCASTGAGLEDEYGYTFGSGTRLTVV.

CDR3 sequence reads: CSVEEGTGSSGYTF. For the CDR3, the DNA is TGCAGCGTTGAAGAGGGGACAGGTTCTAGTGGCTACACCTTC. V usage is TRBV29-1 and J usage is TRBJ1-2; the match to TRBD1 covers 8 bases. The V gene end was trimmed by 0 bases and the J gene end by 7 bases; junction bases not matched to a gene: 7. The CDR3 is 14 residues long. Germline assignment: CDR1 SQVTM and CDR2 ANQGSEA.

The rearrangement uses TRBV11-3 and TRBJ2-1; D is unresolved. The germline V and J ends were trimmed by 2 bases and 8 bases, with 4 bases remaining between them. Germline-derived CDR1 and CDR2 are SGHNT and YENEEA. The CDR3 has 11 amino acids. Here the CDR3 reads CASSLTDEQFF. The CDR3, as DNA: TGTGCCAGCAGCTTAACAGATGAGCAGTTCTTC.

This chain links TRBV18 with TRBJ2-7, with a possible D match to TRBD1 (5 bases). CDR1 and CDR2 from the germline V gene are KGHSH and LQKENI. V was trimmed by 0 bases and J by 5 bases, leaving 11 bases between them. This CDR3 region has 14 residues. As DNA, the CDR3 is TGTGCCAGCTCACCACCGACAGTAGTAAACGAGCAGTACTTC. Its translation: CASSPPTVVNEQYF.

This clone turned up a few times. The chain couples TRBV12-3 or TRBV12-4 to TRBJ1-2, with D uncertain. The CDR3 sequence is 11 residues long. Trimming cost V 3 bases and J 14 bases, with 13 bases left between them. In DNA, the CDR3 is TGTGCCAGCAGTTTCCGGGCCACCTCTACCTTC. Amino acids: CASSFRATSTF.

The chain couples TRBV19 to TRBJ1-4; 7 bases line up with TRBD1. This CDR3 region has 13 residues. The germline V gene encodes CDR1 LNHDA and CDR2 SQIVND (reference sequence). V lost 11 bases to trimming and J lost 3 bases; unmatched junction nucleotides: 6. CDR3 coding DNA: TGTGCCTGCCGGGACAGCCCTAATGAAAAACTGTTTTTT. Translation: CACRDSPNEKLFF. The full variable domain, rest sourced from reference TRBV19 and TRBJ1-4, is DGGITQSPKYLFRKEGQNVTLSCEQNLNHDAMYWYRQDPGQGLRLIYYSQIVNDFQKGDIAEGYSVSREKKESFPLTVTSAQKNPTAFYLCACRDSPNEKLFFGSGTQLSVL.

The chain employs TRBV29-1 and TRBJ2-5; 10 bases agree with TRBD1. In germline, CDR1 is SQVTM, CDR2 ANQGSEA. The CDR3 sequence is 13 residues long. J was trimmed by 4 bases and V by 4 bases; bases with no gene match: 3. The CDR3 DNA sequence: TGCAGCGTTGGTAGGGACAGGGGAGAGACCCAGTACTTC. Protein: CSVGRDRGETQYF.

This clone was seen a single time. This rearrangement joins TRBV2 to TRBJ1-5; tentative D call: TRBD1 (5 bases). V was pared by 1 base and J by 7 bases, with 17 bases between. Germline values: CDR1 SNHLY, CDR2 FYNNEI. This CDR3 has 16 amino acids. CDR3 in amino acids: CASSEGGTSGRQPQHF. CDR3 DNA sequence: TGTGCCAGCAGTGAAGGAGGGACCAGCGGGAGGCAGCCCCAGCATTTT.

The chain couples TRBV20-1 to TRBJ2-1; D is unresolved. The germline gives CDR1 DFQATT, CDR2 SNEGSKA (reference sequence). There are 11 residues in the CDR3. V was cut by 4 bases and J by 8 bases, with 9 bases left in between. CDR3 DNA sequence: TGCAGTGCTAATAAGGTTGATGAGCAGTTCTTC. Residues: CSANKVDEQFF.

This rearrangement joins TRBV7-9 to TRBJ2-3; D may be TRBD2 (6 bases). The CDR3 totals 13 residues. Trimming shortened V by 7 bases and J by 3 bases, and 11 bases separated the two germline ends. Per the germline V gene, CDR1 is SEHNR and CDR2 is FQNEAQ (reference sequence). This CDR3 is CASIGSRTDTQYF. The CDR3 DNA reads as TGTGCCAGCATCGGGAGTAGGACAGATACGCAGTATTTT.

The chain employs TRBV19 and TRBJ2-1; possibly TRBD1 or TRBD2 for D (5 bases each). Germline V gives CDR1 LNHDA, CDR2 SQIVND (reference sequence). The ends were cut back, 5 bases at V and 6 bases at J, with 20 bases in the middle. The CDR3 covers 16 residues. The CDR3 reads CASSAPPGPSPNEQFF. CDR3 DNA sequence: TGTGCCAGTAGTGCCCCCCCGGGACCTAGCCCCAATGAGCAGTTCTTC.

The V and J genes are TRBV28 and TRBJ1-5, with D unclear. This CDR3 spans 15 amino acids. Deletions cut 10 bases from V and 5 bases from J, with 21 bases between. Per the germline V gene, CDR1 is MDHEN and CDR2 is SYDVKM. The CDR3 DNA reads as TGTGCCACCGAGGAACCATCCAAGTGGGATCAGCCCCAGCATTTT. Residues: CATEEPSKWDQPQHF.

V and J are TRBV13 and TRBJ2-1, with 8 bases matching TRBD1. V lost 0 bases and J lost 9; bases outside the gene matches: 4. The CDR3 length is 14 residues. The germline gives CDR1 PRHDT, CDR2 FYEKMQ (reference sequence). CDR3: CASSLGITGGEQFF. The CDR3 coding sequence is TGTGCCAGCAGCTTAGGGATAACAGGGGGTGAGCAGTTCTTC.